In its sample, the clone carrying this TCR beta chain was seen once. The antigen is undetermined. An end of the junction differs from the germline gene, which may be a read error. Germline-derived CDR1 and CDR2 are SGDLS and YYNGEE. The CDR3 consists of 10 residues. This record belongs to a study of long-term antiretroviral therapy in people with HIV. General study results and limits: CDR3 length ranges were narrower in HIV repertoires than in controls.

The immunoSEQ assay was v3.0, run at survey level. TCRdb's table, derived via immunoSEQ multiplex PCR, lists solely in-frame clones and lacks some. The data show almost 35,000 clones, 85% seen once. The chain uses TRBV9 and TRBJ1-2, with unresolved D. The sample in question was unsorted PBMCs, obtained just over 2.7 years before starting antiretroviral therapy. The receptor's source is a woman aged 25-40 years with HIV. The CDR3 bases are TGTGCCAGCAGCAAAACCCCCGGCTCCTTC. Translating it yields CASSKTPGSF.